In this sample, the clone carrying this TCR beta chain turned up many times. Its antigen is still unknown. The sample is drawn from a study of response to subunit inactivated influenza vaccine. The study's findings and limits: Only a handful of new T cells, the authors suggested, are recruited with each seasonal influenza vaccination.

MiXCR, applied by TCRdb to the RT-PCR reads, yields one record per CDR3 protein. The data contain fewer than 400,000 distinct CDR3 sequences, about a fifth of them singletons. Germline V lookup: CDR1 SQVTM, CDR2 ANQGSEA. This CDR3 is 14 amino acids long. Trimming stripped 2 bases from V and 0 bases from J, with 10 bases between. The rearrangement joins TRBV29-1 to TRBJ1-1; D remains unclear. This specimen was PBMCs from blood, taken less than 22 months after vaccination. This sequence originates from a man aged 45-69 years who received an inactivated influenza vaccine. The CDR3 DNA sequence: TGCAGCGTTGAAATAGGAAATCTGAACACTGAAGCTTTCTTT. It yields the protein CSVEIGNLNTEAFF.